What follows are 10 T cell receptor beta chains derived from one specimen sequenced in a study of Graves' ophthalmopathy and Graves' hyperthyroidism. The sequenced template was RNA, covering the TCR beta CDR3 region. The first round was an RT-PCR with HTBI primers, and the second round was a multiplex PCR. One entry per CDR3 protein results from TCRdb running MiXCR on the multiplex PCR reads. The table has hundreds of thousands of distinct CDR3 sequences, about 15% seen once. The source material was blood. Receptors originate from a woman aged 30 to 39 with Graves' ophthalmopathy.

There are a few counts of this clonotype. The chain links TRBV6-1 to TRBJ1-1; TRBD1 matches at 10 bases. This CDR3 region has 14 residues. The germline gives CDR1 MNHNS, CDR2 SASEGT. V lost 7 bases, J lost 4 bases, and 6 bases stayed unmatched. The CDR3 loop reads CASNARTGGTEAFF. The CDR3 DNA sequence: TGTGCCAGCAATGCAAGGACAGGGGGCACTGAAGCTTTCTTT.

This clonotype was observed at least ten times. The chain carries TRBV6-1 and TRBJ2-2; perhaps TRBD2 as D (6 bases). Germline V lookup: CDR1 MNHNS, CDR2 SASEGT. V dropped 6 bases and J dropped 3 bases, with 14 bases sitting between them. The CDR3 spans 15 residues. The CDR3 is CASRTGASDTGELFF. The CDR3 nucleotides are TGTGCCAGCAGAACTGGGGCTAGCGACACCGGGGAGCTGTTTTTT.

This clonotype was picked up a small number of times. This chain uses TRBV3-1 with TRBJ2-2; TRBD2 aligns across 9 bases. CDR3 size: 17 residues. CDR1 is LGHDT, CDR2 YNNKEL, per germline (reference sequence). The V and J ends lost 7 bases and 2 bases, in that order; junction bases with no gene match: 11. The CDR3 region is CASTPRLAVCNTGELFF. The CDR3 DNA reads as TGTGCCAGCACCCCCCGACTAGCGGTTTGTAACACCGGGGAGCTGTTTTTT.

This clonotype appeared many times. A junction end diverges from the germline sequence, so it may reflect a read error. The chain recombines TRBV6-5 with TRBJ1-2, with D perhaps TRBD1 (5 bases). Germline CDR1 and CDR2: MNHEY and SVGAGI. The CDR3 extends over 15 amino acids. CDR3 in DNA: TGTGCCAGCAATTACCCCGGGACGCAAGCCTATGGCTACACCTTC. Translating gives CASNYPGTQAYGYTF.

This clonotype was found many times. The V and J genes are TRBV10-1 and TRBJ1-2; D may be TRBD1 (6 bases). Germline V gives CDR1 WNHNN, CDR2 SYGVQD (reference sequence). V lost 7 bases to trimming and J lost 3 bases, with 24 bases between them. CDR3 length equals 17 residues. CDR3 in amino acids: CASTISPYRDTHYGYTF. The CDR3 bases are TGCGCCAGCACGATTTCCCCTTACCGGGACACCCACTATGGCTACACCTTC.

In DNA form, the CDR3 reads TGCGCCAGCAGCTCCTCGGCTTCTGGAAACACCATATATTTT. This sequence encodes CASSSSASGNTIYF. V usage is TRBV4-3 and J usage is TRBJ1-3; D is unclear. The CDR3 has 14 residues. Per the germline V gene, CDR1 is LGHNA and CDR2 is YSLEER. V dropped 5 bases and J dropped 1 base, with 9 bases sitting between them.

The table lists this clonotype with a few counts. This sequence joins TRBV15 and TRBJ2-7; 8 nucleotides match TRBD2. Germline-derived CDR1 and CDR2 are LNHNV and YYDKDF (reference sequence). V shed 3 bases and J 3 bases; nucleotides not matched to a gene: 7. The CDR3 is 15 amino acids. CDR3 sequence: CATSRGLGGLYEQYF. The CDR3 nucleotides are TGTGCCACCAGCAGGGGACTAGGGGGTCTCTACGAGCAGTACTTC.

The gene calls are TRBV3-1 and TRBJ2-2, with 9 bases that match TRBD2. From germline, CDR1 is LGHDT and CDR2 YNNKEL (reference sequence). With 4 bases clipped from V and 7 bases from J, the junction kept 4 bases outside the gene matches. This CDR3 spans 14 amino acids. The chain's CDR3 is CASSRFSGGGELFF. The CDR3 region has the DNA TGTGCCAGCAGCCGGTTTAGCGGGGGCGGGGAGCTGTTTTTT.

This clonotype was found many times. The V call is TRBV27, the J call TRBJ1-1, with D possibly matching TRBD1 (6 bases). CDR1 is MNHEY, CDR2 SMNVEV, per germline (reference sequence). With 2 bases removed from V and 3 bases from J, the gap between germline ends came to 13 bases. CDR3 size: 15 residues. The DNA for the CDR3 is TGTGCCAGCAGTTTAACCAGGGGCGCGGACACTGAAGCTTTCTTT. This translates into CASSLTRGADTEAFF.

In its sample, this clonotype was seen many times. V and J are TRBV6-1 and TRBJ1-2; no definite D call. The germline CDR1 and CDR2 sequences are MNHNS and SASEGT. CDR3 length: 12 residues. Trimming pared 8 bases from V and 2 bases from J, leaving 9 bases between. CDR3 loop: CASRRPNYGYTF. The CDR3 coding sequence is TGTGCCAGCCGCAGGCCCAACTATGGCTACACCTTC.